The clone carrying this T cell receptor beta chain was picked up a small number of times. This specimen belongs to a study of blood T cells in healthy people across ages. The ends were cut back, 2 bases at V and 2 bases at J, with 12 bases in the middle. CDR3 size: 15 residues. Germline CDR1 reads MNHEY; CDR2 reads SMNVEV (reference sequence). The sample, around 10 milliliters of peripheral blood, was drawn from each donor. The second PCR ran roughly 7 to 11 cycles with a sample-barcoded 5' primer and J-beta primers. In TCRdb, the 5' RACE reads were re-called with MiXCR into one record per CDR3 protein. The table records roughly 1.7 million distinct CDR3 sequences, around 35% of them present only once.

The V gene is TRBV27, the J gene TRBJ2-5; D not certain. The sequenced material came from blood. The receptor comes from a woman younger than 45 in good health. The CDR3 region has the DNA TGTGCCAGCAGTTTAAGGCGGACGGTTCAAGAGACCCAGTACTTC. This sequence encodes CASSLRRTVQETQYF.